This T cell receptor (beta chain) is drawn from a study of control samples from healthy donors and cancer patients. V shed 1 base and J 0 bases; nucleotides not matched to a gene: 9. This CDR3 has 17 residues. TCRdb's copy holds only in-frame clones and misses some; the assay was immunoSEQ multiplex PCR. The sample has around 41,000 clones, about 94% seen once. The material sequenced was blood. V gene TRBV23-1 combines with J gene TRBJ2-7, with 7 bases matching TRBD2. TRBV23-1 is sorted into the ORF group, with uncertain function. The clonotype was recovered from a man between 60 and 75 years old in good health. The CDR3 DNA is TGCGCCAGCAGTCAATGGTGGAAGCGGGAAAGCTCCTACGAGCAGTACTTC. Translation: CASSQWWKRESSYEQYF.